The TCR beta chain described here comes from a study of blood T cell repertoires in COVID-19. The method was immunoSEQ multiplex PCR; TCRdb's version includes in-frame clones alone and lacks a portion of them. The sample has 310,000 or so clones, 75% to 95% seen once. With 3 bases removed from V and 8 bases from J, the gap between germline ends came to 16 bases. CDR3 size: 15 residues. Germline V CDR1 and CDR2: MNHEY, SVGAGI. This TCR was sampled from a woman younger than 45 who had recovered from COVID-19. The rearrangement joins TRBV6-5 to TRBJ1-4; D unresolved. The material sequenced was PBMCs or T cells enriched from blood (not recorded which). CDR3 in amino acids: CASSYRGGYGEKLFF. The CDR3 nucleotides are TGTGCCAGCAGTTATCGGGGAGGGTACGGGGAAAAACTGTTTTTT.